This T cell receptor beta chain is drawn from a study of T cells in Graves' hyperthyroidism and ophthalmopathy. It was RNA transcripts that yielded the amplified TCR beta CDR3 regions. The study used the HTBI primer set for a first-round RT-PCR of the TCR CDR3. TCRdb itself ran the multiplex PCR reads through MiXCR, one entry per CDR3 protein. The sample includes 450,000 to 650,000 distinct CDR3 sequences, approximately 17% seen only once; the top ten take roughly 18%. Germline CDR1 is LNHDA and CDR2 is SQIVND (reference sequence). This CDR3 has 17 amino acids. V lost 3 bases and J 0 bases, leaving 12 bases between the germline ends.

V is TRBV19 and J is TRBJ2-6; TRBD2 is a possible D gene (5 bases). The clonotype was recovered from a woman under 30 with Graves' ophthalmopathy. Sequenced material: blood. Written as DNA, the CDR3 is TGTGCCAGTAGTATTGGTTCGGGAAGCTCTGGGGCCAACGTCCTGACTTTC. The encoded protein is CASSIGSGSSGANVLTF. The full variable domain, completed using reference TRBV19 and TRBJ2-6, is DGGITQSPKYLFRKEGQNVTLSCEQNLNHDAMYWYRQDPGQGLRLIYYSQIVNDFQKGDIAEGYSVSREKKESFPLTVTSAQKNPTAFYLCASSIGSGSSGANVLTFGAGSRLTVL.